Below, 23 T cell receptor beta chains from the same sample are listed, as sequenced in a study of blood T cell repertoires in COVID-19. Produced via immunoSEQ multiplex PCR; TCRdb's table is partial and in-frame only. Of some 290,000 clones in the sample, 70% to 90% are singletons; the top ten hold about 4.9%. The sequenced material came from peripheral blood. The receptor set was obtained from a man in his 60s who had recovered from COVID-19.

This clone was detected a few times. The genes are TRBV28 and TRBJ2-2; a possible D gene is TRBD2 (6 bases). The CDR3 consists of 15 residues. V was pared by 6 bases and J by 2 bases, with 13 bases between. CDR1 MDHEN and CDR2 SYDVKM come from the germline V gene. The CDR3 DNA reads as TGTGCCAGCAGACGCGGAGGGGTCAACACCGGGGAGCTGTTTTTT. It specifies CASRRGGVNTGELFF. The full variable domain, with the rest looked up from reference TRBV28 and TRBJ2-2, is DVKVTQSSRYLVKRTGEKVFLECVQDMDHENMFWYRQDPGLGLRLIYFSYDVKMKEKGDIPEGYSVSREKKERFSLILESASTNQTSMYLCASRRGGVNTGELFFGEGSRLTVL.

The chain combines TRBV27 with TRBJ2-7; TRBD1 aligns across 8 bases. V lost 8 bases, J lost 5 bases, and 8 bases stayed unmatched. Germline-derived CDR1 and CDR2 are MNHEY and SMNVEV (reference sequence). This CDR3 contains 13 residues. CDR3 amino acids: CASADRGFHEQYF. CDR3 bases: TGTGCCAGCGCAGACAGGGGTTTCCACGAGCAGTACTTC.

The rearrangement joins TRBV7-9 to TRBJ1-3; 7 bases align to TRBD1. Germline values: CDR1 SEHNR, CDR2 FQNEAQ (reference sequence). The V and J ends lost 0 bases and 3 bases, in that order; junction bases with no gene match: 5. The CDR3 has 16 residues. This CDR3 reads CASSLATGVVGNTIYF. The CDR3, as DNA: TGTGCCAGCAGCTTAGCCACAGGGGTGGTTGGAAACACCATATATTTT.

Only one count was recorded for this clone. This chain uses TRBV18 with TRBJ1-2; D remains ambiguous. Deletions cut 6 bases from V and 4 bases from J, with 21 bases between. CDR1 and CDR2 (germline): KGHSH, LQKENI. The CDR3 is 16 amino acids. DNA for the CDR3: TGTGCCAGCTCCTCCCCTGGGAGGGATGGATTCTATGGCTACACCTTC. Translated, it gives CASSSPGRDGFYGYTF.

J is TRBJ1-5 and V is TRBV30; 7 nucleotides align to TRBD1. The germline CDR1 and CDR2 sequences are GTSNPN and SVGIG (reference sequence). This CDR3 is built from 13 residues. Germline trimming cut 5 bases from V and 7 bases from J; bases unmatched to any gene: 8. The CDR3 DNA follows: TGTGCCTGGGGAGGGGGCCGAGACCAGCCCCAGCATTTT. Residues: CAWGGGRDQPQHF.

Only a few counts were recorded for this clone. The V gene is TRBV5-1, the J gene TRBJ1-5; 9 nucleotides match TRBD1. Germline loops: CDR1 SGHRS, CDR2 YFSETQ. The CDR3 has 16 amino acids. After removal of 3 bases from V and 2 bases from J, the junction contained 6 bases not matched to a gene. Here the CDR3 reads CASSSGTGKGNQPQHF. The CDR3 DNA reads TGCGCCAGCAGCTCCGGGACAGGGAAGGGCAATCAGCCCCAGCATTTT.

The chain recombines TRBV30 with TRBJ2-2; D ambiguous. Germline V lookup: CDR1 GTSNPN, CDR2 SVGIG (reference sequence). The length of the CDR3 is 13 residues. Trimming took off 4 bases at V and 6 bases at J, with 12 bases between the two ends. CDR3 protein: CAWTKRTAGELFF. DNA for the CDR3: TGTGCCTGGACCAAGAGAACGGCCGGGGAGCTGTTTTTT.

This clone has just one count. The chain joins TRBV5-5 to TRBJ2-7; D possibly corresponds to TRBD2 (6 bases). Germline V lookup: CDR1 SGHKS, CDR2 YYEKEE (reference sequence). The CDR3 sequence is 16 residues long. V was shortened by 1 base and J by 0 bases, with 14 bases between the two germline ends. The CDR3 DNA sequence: TGTGCCAGCAGCTTGAGGGGTTCGGGGGTCTCCTACGAGCAGTACTTC. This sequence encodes CASSLRGSGVSYEQYF.

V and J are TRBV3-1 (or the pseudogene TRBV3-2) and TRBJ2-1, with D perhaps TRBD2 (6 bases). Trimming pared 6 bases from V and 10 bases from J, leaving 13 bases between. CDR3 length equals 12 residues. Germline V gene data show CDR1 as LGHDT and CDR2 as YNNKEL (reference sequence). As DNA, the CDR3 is TGTGCCAGCAGTCGTAGCGGAATAGAGCAGTTCTTC. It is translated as CASSRSGIEQFF.

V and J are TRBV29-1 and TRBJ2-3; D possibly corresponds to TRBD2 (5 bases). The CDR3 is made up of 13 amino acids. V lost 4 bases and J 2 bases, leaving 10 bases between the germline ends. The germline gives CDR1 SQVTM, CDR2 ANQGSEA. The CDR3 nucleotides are TGCAGCGTTGTTGGGAGAAACACAGATACGCAGTATTTT. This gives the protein CSVVGRNTDTQYF.

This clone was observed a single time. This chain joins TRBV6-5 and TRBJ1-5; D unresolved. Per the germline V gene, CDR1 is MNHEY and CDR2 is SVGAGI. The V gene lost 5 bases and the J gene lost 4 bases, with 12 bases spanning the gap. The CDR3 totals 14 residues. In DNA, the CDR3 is TGTGCCAGCAGTCCTCCAGGATCAAATCAGCCCCAGCATTTT. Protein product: CASSPPGSNQPQHF.

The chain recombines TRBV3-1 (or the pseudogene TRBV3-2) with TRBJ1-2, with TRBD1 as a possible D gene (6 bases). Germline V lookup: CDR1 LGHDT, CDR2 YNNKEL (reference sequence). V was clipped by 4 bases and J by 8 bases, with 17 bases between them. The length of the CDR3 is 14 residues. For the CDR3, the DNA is TGTGCCAGCAGCCTACAGGGTAACGCGGCCGGCTACACCTTC. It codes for CASSLQGNAAGYTF.

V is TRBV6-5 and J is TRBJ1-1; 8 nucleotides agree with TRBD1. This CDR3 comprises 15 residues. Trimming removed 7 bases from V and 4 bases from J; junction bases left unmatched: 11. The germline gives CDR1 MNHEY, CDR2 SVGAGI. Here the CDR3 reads CASTTQGVGTTEAFF. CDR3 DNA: TGTGCCAGCACCACACAGGGGGTGGGGACCACTGAAGCTTTCTTT.

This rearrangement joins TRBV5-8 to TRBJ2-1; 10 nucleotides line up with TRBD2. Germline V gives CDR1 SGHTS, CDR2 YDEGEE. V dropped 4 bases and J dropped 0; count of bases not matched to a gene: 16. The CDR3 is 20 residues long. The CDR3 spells CASSKGSRAGGGSSYNEQFF. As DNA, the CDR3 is TGTGCCAGCAGCAAAGGATCTAGAGCGGGAGGGGGGAGCTCCTACAATGAGCAGTTCTTC.

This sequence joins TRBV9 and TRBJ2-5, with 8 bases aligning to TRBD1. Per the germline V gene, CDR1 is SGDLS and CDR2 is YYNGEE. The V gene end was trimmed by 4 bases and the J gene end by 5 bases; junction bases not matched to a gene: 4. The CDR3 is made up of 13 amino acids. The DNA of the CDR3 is TGTGCCAGCAGCTTACAGGGGGGCGAGACCCAGTACTTC. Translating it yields CASSLQGGETQYF. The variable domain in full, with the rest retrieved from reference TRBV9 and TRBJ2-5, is DSGVTQTPKHLITATGQRVTLRCSPRSGDLSVYWYQQSLDQGLQFLIQYYNGEERAKGNILERFSAQQFPDLHSELNLSSLELGDSALYFCASSLQGGETQYFGPGTRLLVL.

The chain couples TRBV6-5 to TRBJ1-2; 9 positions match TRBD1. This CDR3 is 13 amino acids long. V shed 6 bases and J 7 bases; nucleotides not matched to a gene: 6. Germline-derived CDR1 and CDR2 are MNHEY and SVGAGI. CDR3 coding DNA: TGTGCCAGCAGGATACAGGGGGCCGGTGGCTACACCTTC. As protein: CASRIQGAGGYTF.

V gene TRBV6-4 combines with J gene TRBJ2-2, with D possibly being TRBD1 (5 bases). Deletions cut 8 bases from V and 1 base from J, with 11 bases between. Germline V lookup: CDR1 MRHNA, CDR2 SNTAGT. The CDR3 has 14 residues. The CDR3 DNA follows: TGTGCCAGCGGAGTGACAGTGAACACCGGGGAGCTGTTTTTT. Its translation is CASGVTVNTGELFF.

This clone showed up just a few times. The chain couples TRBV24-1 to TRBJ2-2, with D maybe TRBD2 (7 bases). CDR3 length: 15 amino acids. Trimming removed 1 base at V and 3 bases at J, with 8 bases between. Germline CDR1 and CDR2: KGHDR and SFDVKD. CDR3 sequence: CATSDLGGDTGELFF. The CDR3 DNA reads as TGTGCCACCAGTGATTTAGGGGGGGACACCGGGGAGCTGTTTTTT.

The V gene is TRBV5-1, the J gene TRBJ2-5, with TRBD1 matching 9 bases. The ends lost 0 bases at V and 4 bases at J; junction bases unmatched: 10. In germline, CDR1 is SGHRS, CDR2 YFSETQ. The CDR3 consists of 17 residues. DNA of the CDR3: TGCGCCAGCAGCTTGGGCCCAACAGGGGGCAAGGGAGAGACCCAGTACTTC. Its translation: CASSLGPTGGKGETQYF.

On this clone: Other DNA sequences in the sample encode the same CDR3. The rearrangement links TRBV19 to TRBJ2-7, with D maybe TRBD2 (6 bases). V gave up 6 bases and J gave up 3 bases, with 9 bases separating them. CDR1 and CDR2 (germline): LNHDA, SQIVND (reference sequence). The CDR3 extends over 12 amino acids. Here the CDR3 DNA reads TGTGCCAGTAGCCCCGGGGGCTACGAGCAGTACTTC. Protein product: CASSPGGYEQYF.

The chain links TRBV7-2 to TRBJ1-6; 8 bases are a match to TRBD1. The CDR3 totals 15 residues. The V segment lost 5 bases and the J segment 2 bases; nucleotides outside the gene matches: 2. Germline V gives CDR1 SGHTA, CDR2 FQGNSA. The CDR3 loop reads CASSATGAYNSPLHF. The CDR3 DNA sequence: TGTGCCAGCAGCGCGACAGGGGCCTATAATTCACCCCTCCACTTT.

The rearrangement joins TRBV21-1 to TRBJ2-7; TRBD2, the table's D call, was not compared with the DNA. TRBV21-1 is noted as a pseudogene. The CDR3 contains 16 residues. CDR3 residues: CASSMNDSGRNYEQYF. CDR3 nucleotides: TGTGCCAGCAGCATGAACGATAGCGGGAGGAACTACGAGCAGTACTTC.

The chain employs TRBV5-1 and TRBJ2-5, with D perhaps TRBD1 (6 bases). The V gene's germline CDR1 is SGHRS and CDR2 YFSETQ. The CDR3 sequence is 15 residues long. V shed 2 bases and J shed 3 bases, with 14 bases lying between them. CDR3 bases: TGCGCCAGCAGCTTAACCGGGACAAGTAAAGAGACCCAGTACTTC. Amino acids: CASSLTGTSKETQYF.